Given below is one T cell receptor beta chain in context. Its antigen is not known. The germline V gene encodes CDR1 MNHEY and CDR2 SMNVEV (reference sequence). Trimming took 8 bases from V and 12 from J; bases not matched to a gene: 10. This CDR3 is 14 amino acids long. The sample is drawn from a study of cytotoxic CD8 clonotypes in ibrutinib-treated CLL. Study details: Complete response was seen in 2 patients and partial in around 24; roughly twelve progressed and roughly 14 stayed remitted after a median approximately 70 months. General study points: The study found public clonotypes uncommon, contracting or stable on treatment.

Sequenced by immunoSEQ multiplex PCR; TCRdb stores in-frame clones only, minus some. The sample has 120,000 to 150,000 clones; roughly 80% are singletons. For TCR beta libraries, roughly 1.9 micrograms of genomic DNA were obtained from cryopreserved PBMCs. This sample comprised PBMCs, obtained after 12 months of ibrutinib treatment. The chain couples TRBV27 to TRBJ2-1; TRBD2 aligns across 13 bases. This sequence was found in a human donor with chronic lymphocytic leukemia. The CDR3 is CASGGTSGIRWQFF. CDR3 nucleotides: TGTGCCAGCGGGGGGACTAGCGGGATAAGGTGGCAGTTCTTC.